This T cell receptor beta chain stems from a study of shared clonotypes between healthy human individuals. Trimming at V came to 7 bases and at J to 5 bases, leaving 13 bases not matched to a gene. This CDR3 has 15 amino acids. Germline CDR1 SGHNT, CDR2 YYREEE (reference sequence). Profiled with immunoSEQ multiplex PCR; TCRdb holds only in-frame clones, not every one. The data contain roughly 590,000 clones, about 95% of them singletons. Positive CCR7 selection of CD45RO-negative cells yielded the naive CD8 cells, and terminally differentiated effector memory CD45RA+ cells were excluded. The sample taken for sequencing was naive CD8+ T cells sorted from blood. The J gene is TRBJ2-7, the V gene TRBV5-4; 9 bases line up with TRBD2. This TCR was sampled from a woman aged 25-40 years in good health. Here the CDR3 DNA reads TGTGCCAGCCCCTCTTTTAGCGGGAGCCCCCACGAGCAGTACTTC. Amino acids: CASPSFSGSPHEQYF.